A few counts support the clone carrying this T cell receptor (beta chain). Its antigen remains unknown. This entry comes from a study of cytomegalovirus exposure and HLA in healthy donors. Study-wide results and caveats: A previous analysis found most TCR beta V segments productive roughly 87% or roughly 30% of the time. The study recorded fewer than 200 TCR beta chains that were cytomegalovirus-associated. Most TCR sequences were uncommon, yet certain public TCRs appeared in many donors.

The CDR3 is 14 amino acids. V was cut by 0 bases and J by 8 bases, with 12 bases left in between. Germline V gene data show CDR1 as SGHRS and CDR2 as YFSETQ. Among the donors, all were healthy bone marrow donors. In the PCR, 60 Vbeta and 13 Jbeta primers were used. Libraries were prepared by immunoSEQ multiplex PCR; TCRdb keeps only in-frame clonotypes and omits some of them. The sample lists some 150,000 clones, 77% occurring once. The clonotype originates from a woman between 45 and 65 years old in good health and CMV-seronegative. The sequenced sample consisted of PBMCs. The V call is TRBV5-1, the J call TRBJ2-1; D remains ambiguous. CDR3 region: CASSLAQSNDEQFF. The CDR3 DNA follows: TGCGCCAGCAGCTTGGCCCAGTCGAACGATGAGCAGTTCTTC. The variable domain in full, completed from reference TRBV5-1 and TRBJ2-1, reads KAGVTQTPRYLIKTRGQQVTLSCSPISGHRSVSWYQQTPGQGLQFLFEYFSETQRNKGNFPGRFSGRQFSNSRSEMNVSTLELGDSALYLCASSLAQSNDEQFFGPGTRLTVL.